The present entry profiles one TCR beta chain with its context. Its specificity is not known. Germline lookup yields CDR1 SGHDT and CDR2 YYEEEE. V lost 3 bases and J lost 0; bases outside the gene matches: 2. This CDR3 comprises 16 residues. This sample was taken from a study of PD-1 blockade in classical Hodgkin lymphoma. Study results and limitations: In newly diagnosed patients, baseline TCR diversity was reportedly below that of healthy donors. Why the repertoires differ is still unclear, perhaps disease activity or prior therapy.

The data were produced by immunoSEQ multiplex PCR, yet TCRdb's version contains in-frame clones alone and is incomplete. Here the sample spans about 16,000 clones, around 65% being singletons. Regarding time point: cycle 4 day 1 (C4D1), after 5 to 7 weeks of nivolumab. With no exception, relapse followed autologous stem cell transplantation in all patients, and brentuximab vedotin exposure varied. The chain couples TRBV5-6 to TRBJ2-4, with 11 bases that match TRBD2. The receptor comes from a human donor with classical Hodgkin lymphoma. The specimen was peripheral blood mononuclear cells (PBMCs), collected before the fourth cycle of nivolumab. The CDR3 reads CASSWTSGLAKNIQYF. CDR3 DNA: TGTGCCAGCAGCTGGACTAGCGGGCTAGCCAAAAACATTCAGTACTTC.